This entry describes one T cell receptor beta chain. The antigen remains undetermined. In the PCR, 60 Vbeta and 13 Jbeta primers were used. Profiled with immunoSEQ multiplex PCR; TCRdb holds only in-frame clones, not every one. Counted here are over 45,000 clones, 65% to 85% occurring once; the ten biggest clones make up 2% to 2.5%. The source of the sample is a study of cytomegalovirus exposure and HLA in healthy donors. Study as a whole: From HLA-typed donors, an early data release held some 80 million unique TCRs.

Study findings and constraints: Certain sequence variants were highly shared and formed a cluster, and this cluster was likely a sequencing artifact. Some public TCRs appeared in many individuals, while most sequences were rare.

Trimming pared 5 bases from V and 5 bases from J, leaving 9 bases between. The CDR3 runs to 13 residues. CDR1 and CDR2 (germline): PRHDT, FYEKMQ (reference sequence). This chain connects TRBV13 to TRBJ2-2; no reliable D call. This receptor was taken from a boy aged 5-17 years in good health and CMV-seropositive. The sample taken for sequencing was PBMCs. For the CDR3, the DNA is TGTGCCAGCAGCCATACATTAACCGGGGAGCTGTTTTTT. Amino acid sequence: CASSHTLTGELFF.